This T cell receptor (beta chain) was captured in a study of T cells in Graves' hyperthyroidism and ophthalmopathy. Whole-study findings and limits: In blood, most of the thyroid clonotypes expanded above 0.001 were also present.

Preceding any ophthalmopathy symptoms, the blood sample dates from first hyperthyroidism diagnosis. Amplification of TCR beta CDR3 regions was performed using RNA transcripts as template. The TCR CDR3 was amplified in a first-round RT-PCR using the HTBI primer set. MiXCR, applied by TCRdb to the multiplex PCR reads, yields one record per CDR3 protein. The data hold a few hundred thousand distinct CDR3 sequences, with 15% to 19% observed a single time. Germline V gene lookup returns CDR1 MDHEN and CDR2 SYDVKM. This CDR3 contains 13 residues. V gave up 8 bases and J gave up 2 bases, with 11 bases separating them. This clonotype was found a few times. Its antigen remains unknown.

Sample: blood. This chain joins TRBV28 and TRBJ2-3, with a weak D call TRBD2 (5 bases). The origin of this receptor is a woman between 18 and 29 years old with Graves' hyperthyroidism that later progressed to Graves' ophthalmopathy. CDR3 DNA: TGTGCCAGCGAAGAGCGGATCACAGATACGCAGTATTTT. Translating it yields CASEERITDTQYF.